Sequencing of this T cell receptor (beta chain) was carried out in a study of TIL therapy for anti-PD-1-resistant metastatic lung cancer. Study-level information: Progressing patients received lymphodepletion, expanded TIL infusion and IL-2.

The time point: pre-treatment sample, taken before nivolumab and TIL therapy. The immunoSEQ assay was v3. Data came from immunoSEQ multiplex PCR; TCRdb stores just in-frame clones and leaves some out. The repertoire holds more than 35,000 clones, with roughly 70% as singletons. Germline V lookup: CDR1 SGHDT, CDR2 YYEEEE. The V segment lost 2 bases and the J segment 6 bases; nucleotides outside the gene matches: 8. The CDR3 has 16 amino acids. The source of this sequence is a person between 25 and 80 years old with non-small cell lung cancer. This specimen consisted of blood, obtained at baseline. V and J are TRBV5-6 and TRBJ2-1; 10 bases match TRBD2. The CDR3 here is CASSFPVAGGTNEQFF. In DNA form, the CDR3 reads TGTGCCAGCAGCTTTCCAGTAGCGGGGGGCACCAATGAGCAGTTCTTC.